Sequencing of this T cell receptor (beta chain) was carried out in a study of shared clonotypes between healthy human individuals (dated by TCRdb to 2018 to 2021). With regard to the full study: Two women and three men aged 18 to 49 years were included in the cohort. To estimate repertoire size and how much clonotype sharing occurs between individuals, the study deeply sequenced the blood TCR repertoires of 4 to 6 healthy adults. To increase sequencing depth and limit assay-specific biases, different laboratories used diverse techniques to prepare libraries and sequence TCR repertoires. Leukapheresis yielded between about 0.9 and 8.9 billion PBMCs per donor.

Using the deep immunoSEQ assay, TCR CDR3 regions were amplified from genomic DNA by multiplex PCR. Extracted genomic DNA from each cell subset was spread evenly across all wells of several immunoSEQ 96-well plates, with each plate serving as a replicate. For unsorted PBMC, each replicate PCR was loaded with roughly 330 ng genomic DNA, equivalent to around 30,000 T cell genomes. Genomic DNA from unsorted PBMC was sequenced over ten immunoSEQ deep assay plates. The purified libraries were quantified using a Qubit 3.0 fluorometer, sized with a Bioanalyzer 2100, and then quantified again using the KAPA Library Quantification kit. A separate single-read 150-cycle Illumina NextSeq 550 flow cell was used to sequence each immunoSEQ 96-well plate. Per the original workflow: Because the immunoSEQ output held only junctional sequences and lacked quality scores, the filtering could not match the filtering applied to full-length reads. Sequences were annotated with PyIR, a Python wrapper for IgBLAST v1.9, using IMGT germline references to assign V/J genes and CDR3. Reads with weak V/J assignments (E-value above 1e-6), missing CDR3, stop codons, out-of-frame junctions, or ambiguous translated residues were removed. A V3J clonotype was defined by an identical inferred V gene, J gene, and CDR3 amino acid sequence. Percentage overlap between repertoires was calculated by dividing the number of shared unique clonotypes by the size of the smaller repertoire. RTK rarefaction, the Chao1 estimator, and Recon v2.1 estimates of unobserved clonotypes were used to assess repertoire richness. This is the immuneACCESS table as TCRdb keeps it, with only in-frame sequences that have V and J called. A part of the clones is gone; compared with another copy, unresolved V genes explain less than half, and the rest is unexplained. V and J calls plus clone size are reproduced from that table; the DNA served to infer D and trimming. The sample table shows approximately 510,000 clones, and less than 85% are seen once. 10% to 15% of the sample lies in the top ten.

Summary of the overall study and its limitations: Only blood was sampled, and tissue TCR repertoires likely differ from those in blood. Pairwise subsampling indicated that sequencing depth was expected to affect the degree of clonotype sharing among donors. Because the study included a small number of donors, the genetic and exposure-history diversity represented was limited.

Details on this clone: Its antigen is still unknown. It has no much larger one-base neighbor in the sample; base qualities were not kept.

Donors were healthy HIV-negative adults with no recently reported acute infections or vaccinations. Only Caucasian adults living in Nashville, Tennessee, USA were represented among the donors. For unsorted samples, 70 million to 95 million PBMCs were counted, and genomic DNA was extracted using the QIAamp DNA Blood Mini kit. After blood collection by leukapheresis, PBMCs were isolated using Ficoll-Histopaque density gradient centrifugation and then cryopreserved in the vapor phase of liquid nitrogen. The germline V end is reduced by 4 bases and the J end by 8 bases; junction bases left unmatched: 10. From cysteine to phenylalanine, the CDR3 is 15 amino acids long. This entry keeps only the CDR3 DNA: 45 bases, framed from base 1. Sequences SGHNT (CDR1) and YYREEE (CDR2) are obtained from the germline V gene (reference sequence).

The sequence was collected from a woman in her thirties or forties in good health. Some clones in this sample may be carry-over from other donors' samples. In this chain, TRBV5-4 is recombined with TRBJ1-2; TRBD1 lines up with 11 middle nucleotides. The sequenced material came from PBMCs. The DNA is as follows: TGTGCCAGCAGCCGAGCCGGACAGGGGGCGATGGGCTACACCTTC. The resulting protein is CASSRAGQGAMGYTF.